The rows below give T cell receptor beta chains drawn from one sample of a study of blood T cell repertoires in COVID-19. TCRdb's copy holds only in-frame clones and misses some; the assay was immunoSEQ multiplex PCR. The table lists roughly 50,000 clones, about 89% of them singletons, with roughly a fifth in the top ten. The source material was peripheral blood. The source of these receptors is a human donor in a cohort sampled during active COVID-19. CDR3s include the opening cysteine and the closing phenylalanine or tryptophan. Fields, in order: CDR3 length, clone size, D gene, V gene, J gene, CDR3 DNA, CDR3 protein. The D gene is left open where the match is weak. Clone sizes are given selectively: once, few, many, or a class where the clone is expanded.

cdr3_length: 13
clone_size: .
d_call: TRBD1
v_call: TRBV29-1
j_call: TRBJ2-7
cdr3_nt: TGCAGCGTTGCGACAGGGGGTCACTACGAGCAGTACTTC
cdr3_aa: CSVATGGHYEQYF

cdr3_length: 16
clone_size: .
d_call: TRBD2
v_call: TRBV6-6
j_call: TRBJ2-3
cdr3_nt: TGTGCCAGCAGGAACGTAGCGGGGGGGAGCACTCATACGCAGTATTTT
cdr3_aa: CASRNVAGGSTHTQYF

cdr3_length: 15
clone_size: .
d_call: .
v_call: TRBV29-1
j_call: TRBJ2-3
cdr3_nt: TGCAGCGTTTCACCGGGCCACAGGGTAACAGATACGCAGTATTTT
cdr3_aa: CSVSPGHRVTDTQYF

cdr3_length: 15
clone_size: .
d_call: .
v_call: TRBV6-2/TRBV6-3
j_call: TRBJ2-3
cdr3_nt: TGTGCCAGCAGCCCTAGGGGACGGGGGACAGATACGCAGTATTTT
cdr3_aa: CASSPRGRGTDTQYF

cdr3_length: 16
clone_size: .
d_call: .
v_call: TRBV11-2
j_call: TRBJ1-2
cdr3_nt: TGTGCCAGCAGCTTAGTTGGCGGGGGCCCAAACTATGGCTACACCTTC
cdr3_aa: CASSLVGGGPNYGYTF

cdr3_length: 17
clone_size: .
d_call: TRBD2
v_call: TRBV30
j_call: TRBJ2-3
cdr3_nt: TGTGCCTGGAGGCCGAGCGGGGGACGCACTAGCACAGATACGCAGTATTTT
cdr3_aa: CAWRPSGGRTSTDTQYF

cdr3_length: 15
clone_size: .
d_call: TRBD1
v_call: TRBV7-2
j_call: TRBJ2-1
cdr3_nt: TGTGCCAGCAGCGTCAGGGGGCTGTCGTACAATGAGCAGTTCTTC
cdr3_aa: CASSVRGLSYNEQFF

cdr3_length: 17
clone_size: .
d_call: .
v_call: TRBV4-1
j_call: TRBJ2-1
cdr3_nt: TGCGCCAGCAGCCAAGTTCGCTCAGGGGACGTCTACAATGAGCAGTTCTTC
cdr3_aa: CASSQVRSGDVYNEQFF

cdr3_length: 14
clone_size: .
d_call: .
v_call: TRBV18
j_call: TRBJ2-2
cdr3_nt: TGTGCCAGCCAGGACAGCGCGAACACCGGGGAGCTGTTTTTT
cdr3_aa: CASQDSANTGELFF

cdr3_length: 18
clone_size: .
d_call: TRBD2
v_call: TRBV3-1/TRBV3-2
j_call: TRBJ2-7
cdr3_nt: TGTGCCAGCAGCCAAGCTTTAGGACTAGCGGGGAGAGCCTACGAGCAGTACTTC
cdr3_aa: CASSQALGLAGRAYEQYF

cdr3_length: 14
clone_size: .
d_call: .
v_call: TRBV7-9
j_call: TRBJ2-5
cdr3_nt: TGTGCCTGTGCCGGGATCCTCTGGGAGGAGACCCAGTACTTC
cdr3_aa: CACAGILWEETQYF

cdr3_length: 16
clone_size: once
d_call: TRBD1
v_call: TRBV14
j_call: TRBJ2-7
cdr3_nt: TGTGCCAGCAGCCAAGTCGAGCCGGGACAGCTTTACGAGCAGTACTTC
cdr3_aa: CASSQVEPGQLYEQYF

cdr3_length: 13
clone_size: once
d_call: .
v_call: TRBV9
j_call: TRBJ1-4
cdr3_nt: TGTGCCAGCAGCGTATCTTTCGGTGAAAAACTGTTTTTT
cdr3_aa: CASSVSFGEKLFF

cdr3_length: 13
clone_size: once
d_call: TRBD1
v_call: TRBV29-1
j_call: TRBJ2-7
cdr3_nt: TGCAGCGTTAAGACAGGGGCATCGGGCGAGCAGTACTTC
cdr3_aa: CSVKTGASGEQYF

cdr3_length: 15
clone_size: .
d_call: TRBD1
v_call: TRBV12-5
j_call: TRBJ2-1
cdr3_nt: TGTGCTAGTGGCCCGAAGGGACAGGTTTACAATGAGCAGTTCTTC
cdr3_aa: CASGPKGQVYNEQFF

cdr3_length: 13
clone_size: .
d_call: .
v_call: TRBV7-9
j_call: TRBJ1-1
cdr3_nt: TGTGCCAGCAGCCTTACAGTTAACACTGAAGCTTTCTTT
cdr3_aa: CASSLTVNTEAFF

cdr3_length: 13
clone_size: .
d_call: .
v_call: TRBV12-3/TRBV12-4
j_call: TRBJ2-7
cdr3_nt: TGTGCCAGCACCCCGGGGTACACGGACGAGCAGTACTTC
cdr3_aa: CASTPGYTDEQYF

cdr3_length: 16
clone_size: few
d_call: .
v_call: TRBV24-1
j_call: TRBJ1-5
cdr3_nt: TGTGCCACCAGTGATTCGACGGGGGACTGGAATCAGCCCCAGCATTTT
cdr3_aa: CATSDSTGDWNQPQHF

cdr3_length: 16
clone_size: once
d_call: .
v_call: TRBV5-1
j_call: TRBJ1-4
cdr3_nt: TGCGCCAGCAGCTTAAACCCACAGGGATCGACTGAAAAACTGTTTTTT
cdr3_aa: CASSLNPQGSTEKLFF

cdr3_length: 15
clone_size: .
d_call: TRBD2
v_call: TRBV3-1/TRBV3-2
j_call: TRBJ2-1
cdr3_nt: TGTGCCAGCAGCCCGGCCAGCGGGGGGGCTAATGAGCAGTTCTTC
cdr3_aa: CASSPASGGANEQFF

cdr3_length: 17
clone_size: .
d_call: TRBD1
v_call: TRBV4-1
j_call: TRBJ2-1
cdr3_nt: TGCGCCAGCAGCCAACCTCCGGGACAGGGGCCCTACAATGAGCAGTTCTTC
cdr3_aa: CASSQPPGQGPYNEQFF

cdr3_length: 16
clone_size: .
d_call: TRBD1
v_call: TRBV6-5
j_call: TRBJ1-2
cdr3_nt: TGTGCCAGCAGTTACTCCCCCGGACAGGGGGCCGGGGGCTACACCTTC
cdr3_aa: CASSYSPGQGAGGYTF

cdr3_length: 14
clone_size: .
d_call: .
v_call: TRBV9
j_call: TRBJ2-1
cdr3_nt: TGTGCCAGCAGCGTACGCGGGGCCAGCGATGAGCAGTTCTTC
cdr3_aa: CASSVRGASDEQFF

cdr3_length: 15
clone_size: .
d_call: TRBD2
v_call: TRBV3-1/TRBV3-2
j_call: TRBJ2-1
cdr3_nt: TGTGCCAGCAGCCACCCCGGGGGAGGGGTCGATGAGCAGTTCTTC
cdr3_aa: CASSHPGGGVDEQFF

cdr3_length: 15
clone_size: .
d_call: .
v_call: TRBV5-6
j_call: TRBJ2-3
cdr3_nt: TGTGCCAGCAGCTTGGCCAACGTGTCGTGGCATACGCAGTATTTT
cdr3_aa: CASSLANVSWHTQYF

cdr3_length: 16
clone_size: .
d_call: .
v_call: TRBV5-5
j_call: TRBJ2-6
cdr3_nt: TGTGCCAGCAGCTTGTCCGGACTGCTTGGGGCCAACGTCCTGACTTTC
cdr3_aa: CASSLSGLLGANVLTF

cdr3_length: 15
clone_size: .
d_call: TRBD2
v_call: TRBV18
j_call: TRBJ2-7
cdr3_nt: TGTGCCAGCTCACCGGGACTAGCGGGGACCGACGAGCAGTACTTC
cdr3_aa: CASSPGLAGTDEQYF

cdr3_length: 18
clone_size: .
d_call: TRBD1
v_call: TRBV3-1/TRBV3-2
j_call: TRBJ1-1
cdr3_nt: TGTGCCAGCAGCCAAGGGACAGGGGATCTAGGGGGGAACACTGAAGCTTTCTTT
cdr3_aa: CASSQGTGDLGGNTEAFF

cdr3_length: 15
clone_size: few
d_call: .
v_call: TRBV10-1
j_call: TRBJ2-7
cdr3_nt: TGCGCCAGCAGTGAGACCCGACTAGTCTCCTACGAGCAGTACTTC
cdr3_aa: CASSETRLVSYEQYF

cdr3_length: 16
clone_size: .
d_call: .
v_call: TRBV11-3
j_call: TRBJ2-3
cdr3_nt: TGTGCCAGCAGCCCCTATCCTGGGGGGGGCCTAGATACGCAGTATTTT
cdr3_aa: CASSPYPGGGLDTQYF

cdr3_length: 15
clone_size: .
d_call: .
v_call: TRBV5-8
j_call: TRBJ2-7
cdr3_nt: TGTGCCAGCAGCCGCACCAGGGGATTCGGGGTCGAGCAGTACTTC
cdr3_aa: CASSRTRGFGVEQYF

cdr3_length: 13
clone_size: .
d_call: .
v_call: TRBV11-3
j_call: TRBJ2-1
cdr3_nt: TGTGCCAGCAGCTTAGATGGGGGGTACGAGCAGTTCTTC
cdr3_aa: CASSLDGGYEQFF

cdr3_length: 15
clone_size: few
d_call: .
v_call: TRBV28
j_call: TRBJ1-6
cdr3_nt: TGTGCCAGCAGACACCCTAGGGGTTATAATTCACCCCTCCACTTT
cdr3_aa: CASRHPRGYNSPLHF

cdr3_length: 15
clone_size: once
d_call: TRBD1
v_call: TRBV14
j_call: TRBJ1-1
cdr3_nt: TGTGCCAGCAGCCAAGACAGGGGGGTAGACACTGAAGCTTTCTTT
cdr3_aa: CASSQDRGVDTEAFF

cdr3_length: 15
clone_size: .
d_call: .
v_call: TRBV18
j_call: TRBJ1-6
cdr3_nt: TGTGCCAGCTCACCTTTAACCGGGAATAATTCACCCCTCCACTTT
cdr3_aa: CASSPLTGNNSPLHF

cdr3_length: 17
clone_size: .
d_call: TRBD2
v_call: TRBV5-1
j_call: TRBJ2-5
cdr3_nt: TGCGCCAGCAGCTTGGCGAGCGGGGGGGCCGGGGGAGAGACCCAGTACTTC
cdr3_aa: CASSLASGGAGGETQYF

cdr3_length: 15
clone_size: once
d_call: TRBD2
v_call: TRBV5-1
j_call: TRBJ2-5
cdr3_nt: TGCGCCAGCAGCTTGGAAGGCGGGGGTCAAGAGACCCAGTACTTC
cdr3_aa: CASSLEGGGQETQYF

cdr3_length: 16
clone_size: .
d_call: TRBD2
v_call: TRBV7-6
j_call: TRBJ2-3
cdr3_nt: TGTGCCAGCAGCCTAAAGGGACTAGCGGGTACAGATACGCAGTATTTT
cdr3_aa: CASSLKGLAGTDTQYF

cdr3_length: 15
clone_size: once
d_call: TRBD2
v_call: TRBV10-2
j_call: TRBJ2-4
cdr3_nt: TGCGCCAGCCCCAGGGAGCGGGGGGGTTCATACATTCAGTACTTC
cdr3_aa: CASPRERGGSYIQYF

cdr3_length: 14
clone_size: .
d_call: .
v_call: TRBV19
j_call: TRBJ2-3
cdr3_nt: TGTGCCAGTAGTATCGGGGATTACTCGGATACGCAGTATTTT
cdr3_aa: CASSIGDYSDTQYF

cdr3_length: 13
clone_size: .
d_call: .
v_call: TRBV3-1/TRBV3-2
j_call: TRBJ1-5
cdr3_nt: TGTGCCAGCAGCCTTTATAGCAATCAGCCCCAGCATTTT
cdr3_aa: CASSLYSNQPQHF

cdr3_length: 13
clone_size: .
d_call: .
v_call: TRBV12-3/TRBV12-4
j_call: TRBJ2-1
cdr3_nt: TGTGCCAGCAGTCCCAGCTCCTACAATGAGCAGTTCTTC
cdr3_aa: CASSPSSYNEQFF

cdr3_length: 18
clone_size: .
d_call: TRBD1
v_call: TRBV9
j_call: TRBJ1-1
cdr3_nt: TGTGCCAGCAGCTCCTTATGGGGGGCAGGGGGCGTGAACACTGAAGCTTTCTTT
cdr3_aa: CASSSLWGAGGVNTEAFF

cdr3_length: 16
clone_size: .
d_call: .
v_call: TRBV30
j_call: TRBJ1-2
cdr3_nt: TGTGCCTGGAGTGTCTTTGGTCAAGGGGGAAACTATGGCTACACCTTC
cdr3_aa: CAWSVFGQGGNYGYTF

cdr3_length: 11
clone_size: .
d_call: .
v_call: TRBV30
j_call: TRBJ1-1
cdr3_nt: TGTGCCTGGAGTCGGGGCACTGAAGCTTTCTTT
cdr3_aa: CAWSRGTEAFF

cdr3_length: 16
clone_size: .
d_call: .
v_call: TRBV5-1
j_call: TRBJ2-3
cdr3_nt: TGCGCCAGCAGCTTGGGGGGCGGAACTAGCACAGATACGCAGTATTTT
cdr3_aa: CASSLGGGTSTDTQYF